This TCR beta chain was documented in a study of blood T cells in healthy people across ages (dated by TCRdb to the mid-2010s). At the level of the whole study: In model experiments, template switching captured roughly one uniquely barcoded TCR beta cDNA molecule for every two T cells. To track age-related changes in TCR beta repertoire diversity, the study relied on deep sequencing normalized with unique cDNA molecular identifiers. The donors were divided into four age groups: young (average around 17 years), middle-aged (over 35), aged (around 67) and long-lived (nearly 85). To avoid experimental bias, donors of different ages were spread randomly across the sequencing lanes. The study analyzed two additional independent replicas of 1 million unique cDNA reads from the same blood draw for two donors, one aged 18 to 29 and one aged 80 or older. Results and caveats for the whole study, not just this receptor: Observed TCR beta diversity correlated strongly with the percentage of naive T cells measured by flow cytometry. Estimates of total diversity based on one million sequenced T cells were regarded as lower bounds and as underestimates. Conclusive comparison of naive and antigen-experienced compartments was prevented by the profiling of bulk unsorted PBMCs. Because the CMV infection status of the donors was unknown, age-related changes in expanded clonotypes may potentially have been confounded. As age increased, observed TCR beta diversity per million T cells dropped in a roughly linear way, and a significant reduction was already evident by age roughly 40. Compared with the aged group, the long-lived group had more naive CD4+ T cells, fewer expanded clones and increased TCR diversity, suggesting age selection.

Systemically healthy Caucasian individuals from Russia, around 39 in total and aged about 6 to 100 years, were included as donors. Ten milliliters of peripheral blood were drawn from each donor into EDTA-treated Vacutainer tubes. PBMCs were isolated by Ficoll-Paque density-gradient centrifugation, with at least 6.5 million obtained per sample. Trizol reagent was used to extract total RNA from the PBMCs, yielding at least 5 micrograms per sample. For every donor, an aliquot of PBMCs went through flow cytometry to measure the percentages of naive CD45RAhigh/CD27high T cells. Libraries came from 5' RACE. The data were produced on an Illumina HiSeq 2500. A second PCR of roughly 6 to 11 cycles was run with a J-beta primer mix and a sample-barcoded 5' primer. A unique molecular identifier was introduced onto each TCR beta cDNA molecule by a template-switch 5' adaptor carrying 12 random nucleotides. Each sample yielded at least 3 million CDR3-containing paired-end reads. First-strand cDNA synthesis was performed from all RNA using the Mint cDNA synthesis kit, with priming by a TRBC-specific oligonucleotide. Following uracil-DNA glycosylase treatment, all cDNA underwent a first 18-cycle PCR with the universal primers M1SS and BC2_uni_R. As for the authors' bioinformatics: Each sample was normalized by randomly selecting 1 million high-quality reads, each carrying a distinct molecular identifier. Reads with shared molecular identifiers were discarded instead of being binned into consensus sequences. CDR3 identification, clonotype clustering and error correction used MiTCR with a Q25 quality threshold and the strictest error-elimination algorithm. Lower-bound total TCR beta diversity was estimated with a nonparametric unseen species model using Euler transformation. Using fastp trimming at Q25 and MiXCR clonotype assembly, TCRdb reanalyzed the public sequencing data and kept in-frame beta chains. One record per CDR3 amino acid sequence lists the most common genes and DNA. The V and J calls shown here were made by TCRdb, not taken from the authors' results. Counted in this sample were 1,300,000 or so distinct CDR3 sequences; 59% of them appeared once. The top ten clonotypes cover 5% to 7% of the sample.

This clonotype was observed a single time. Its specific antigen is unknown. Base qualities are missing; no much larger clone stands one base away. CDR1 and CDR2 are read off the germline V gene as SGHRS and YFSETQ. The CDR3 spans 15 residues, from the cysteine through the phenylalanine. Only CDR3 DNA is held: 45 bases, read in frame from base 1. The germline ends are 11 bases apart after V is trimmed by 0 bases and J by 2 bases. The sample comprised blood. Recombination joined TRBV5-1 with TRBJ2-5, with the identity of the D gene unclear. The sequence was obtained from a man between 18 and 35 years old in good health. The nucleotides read TGCGCCAGCAGCTTGGTTTTGTCACAGCAAGAGACCCAGTACTTC. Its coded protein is CASSLVLSQQETQYF.